This T cell receptor beta chain was identified in a study of control samples from healthy donors and cancer patients. Sequenced by immunoSEQ multiplex PCR; TCRdb stores in-frame clones only, minus some. In the table there are tens of thousands of clones, more than 75% of which are singletons. The sample was PBMCs. The TCR originated in a woman aged 45-60 years with lung cancer.

The CDR3 sequence: CASSLDRSPLHF. CDR3 nucleotide sequence: TGTGCCAGCAGCTTAGACAGATCACCCCTCCACTTT. The chain links TRBV7-8 to TRBJ1-6, with D unresolved. The CDR3 is 12 residues long. With 1 base removed from V and 10 bases from J, the gap between germline ends came to 5 bases. CDR1 SGHVS and CDR2 FQNEAQ come from the germline V gene.